What follows are 10 T cell receptor beta chains derived from one specimen sequenced in a study of blood T cell repertoires in COVID-19. This table comes from immunoSEQ multiplex PCR, and its TCRdb copy is limited to in-frame clones, with some not included. The table has 250,000 to 300,000 clones, approximately 89% seen once; the top ten hold approximately 7.2%. The sample was peripheral blood. All receptors derive from a woman aged 25 to 39 who had recovered from COVID-19.

V usage is TRBV2 and J usage is TRBJ2-5; TRBD1 aligns across 8 bases. Germline loops: CDR1 SNHLY, CDR2 FYNNEI. The CDR3 runs to 14 residues. J was trimmed by 5 bases and V by 4 bases; bases with no gene match: 6. CDR3 bases: TGTGCCAGCAGTGTTCAGGGGGCGGGGGAGACCCAGTACTTC. As protein: CASSVQGAGETQYF.

In its sample, this clone was seen a few times. CDR3 bases: TGTGCCAGCAGTTACGCAGATTCCTACAATGAGCAGTTCTTC. Translated: CASSYADSYNEQFF. The chain carries TRBV6-5 and TRBJ2-1; no reliable D call. The ends were cut back, 2 bases at V and 1 base at J, with 6 bases in the middle. The CDR3 length is 14 residues. Looked up from germline, CDR1 is MNHEY and CDR2 is SVGAGI.

The V gene is TRBV21-1, the J gene TRBJ2-1; the table's D call, TRBD2, was not checked against the DNA. TRBV21-1 is recorded as a pseudogene. This CDR3 is 12 amino acids long. The CDR3 sequence is CASNEGGNEQFF. CDR3 DNA: TGTGCCAGCAATGAGGGTGGGAATGAGCAGTTCTTC.

The chain employs TRBV19 and TRBJ1-5; TRBD1 aligns across 10 bases. CDR3 length equals 14 residues. Germline trimming cut 5 bases from V and 5 bases from J; bases unmatched to any gene: 3. CDR1 LNHDA and CDR2 SQIVND come from the germline V gene (reference sequence). The CDR3 DNA follows: TGTGCCAGTAGTCTTGGGACAGGGGATCAGCCCCAGCATTTT. Its translation: CASSLGTGDQPQHF.

J is TRBJ1-1 and V is TRBV7-9, with 10 nucleotides matching TRBD1. The CDR3 length is 17 residues. The J segment lost 0 bases and the V segment lost 2 bases, leaving 6 bases of the junction unmatched. In germline, CDR1 is SEHNR, CDR2 FQNEAQ (reference sequence). DNA of the CDR3: TGTGCCAGCAGCTTATGGACAGGGGGTACCATGAACACTGAAGCTTTCTTT. Residues: CASSLWTGGTMNTEAFF.

V gene TRBV7-9 combines with J gene TRBJ1-2, with a weak D call TRBD1 (5 bases). Germline V gene lookup returns CDR1 SEHNR and CDR2 FQNEAQ (reference sequence). This CDR3 comprises 13 residues. Deletions cut 5 bases from V and 3 bases from J, with 10 bases between. This CDR3 is CASSPRRDYGYTF. DNA for the CDR3: TGTGCCAGCAGCCCCCGCAGGGACTATGGCTACACCTTC.

CDR3 in DNA: TGTGCCAGCATTCTCTGGGACAGGGACTACGTTCAGCCCCAGCATTTT. This sequence encodes CASILWDRDYVQPQHF. The chain recombines TRBV6-7 with TRBJ1-5, with 9 bases lining up with TRBD1. TRBV6-7 is marked as an open reading frame, function uncertain. The CDR3 runs 16 residues. V was clipped by 7 bases and J by 6 bases; unmatched bases: 13.

The chain joins TRBV10-1 to TRBJ2-7; 7 bases are a match to TRBD1. This CDR3 comprises 14 residues. CDR1 WNHNN and CDR2 SYGVQD come from the germline V gene (reference sequence). The V segment lost 4 bases and the J segment 6 bases; nucleotides outside the gene matches: 9. The CDR3 nucleotides read TGCGCCAGCAGTGGTAAGGACAGGAAGCGCGAGCAGTACTTC. This sequence encodes CASSGKDRKREQYF.

The chain links TRBV30 to TRBJ1-2; TRBD1 might be the D (5 bases). The ends were cut back, 0 bases at V and 4 bases at J, with 9 bases in the middle. This CDR3 is built from 13 residues. Germline V gene lookup returns CDR1 GTSNPN and CDR2 SVGIG (reference sequence). CDR3 sequence reads: CAWSVQALYGYTF. The CDR3 bases are TGTGCCTGGAGTGTACAGGCACTCTATGGCTACACCTTC.

The gene calls are TRBV18 and TRBJ1-6, with 9 bases identical to TRBD1. Germline CDR1 KGHSH, CDR2 LQKENI. CDR3 length equals 16 residues. V shed 3 bases and J 9 bases; nucleotides not matched to a gene: 9. CDR3 coding DNA: TGTGCCAGCTCACCCTTGGGGACAGGGAGGACTTCACCCCTCCACTTT. It yields the protein CASSPLGTGRTSPLHF.